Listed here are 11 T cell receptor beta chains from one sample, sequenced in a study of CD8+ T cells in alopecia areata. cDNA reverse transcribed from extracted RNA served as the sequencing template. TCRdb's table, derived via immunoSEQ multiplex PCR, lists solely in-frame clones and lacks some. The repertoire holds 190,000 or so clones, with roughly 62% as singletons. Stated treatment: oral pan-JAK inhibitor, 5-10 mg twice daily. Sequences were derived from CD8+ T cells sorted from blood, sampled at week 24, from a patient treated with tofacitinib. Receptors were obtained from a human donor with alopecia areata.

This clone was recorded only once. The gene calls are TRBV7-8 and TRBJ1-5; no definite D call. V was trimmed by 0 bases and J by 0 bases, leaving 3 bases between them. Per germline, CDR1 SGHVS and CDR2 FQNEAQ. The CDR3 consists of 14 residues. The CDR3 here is CASSLARSNQPQHF. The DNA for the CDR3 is TGTGCCAGCAGCTTAGCTCGTAGCAATCAGCCCCAGCATTTT.

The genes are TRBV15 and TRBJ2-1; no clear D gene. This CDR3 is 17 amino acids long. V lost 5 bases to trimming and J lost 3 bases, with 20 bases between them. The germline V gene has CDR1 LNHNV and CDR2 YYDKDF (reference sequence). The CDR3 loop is CATSPRPPFRVYNEQFF. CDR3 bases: TGTGCCACCAGCCCGCGCCCACCTTTTCGGGTCTACAATGAGCAGTTCTTC.

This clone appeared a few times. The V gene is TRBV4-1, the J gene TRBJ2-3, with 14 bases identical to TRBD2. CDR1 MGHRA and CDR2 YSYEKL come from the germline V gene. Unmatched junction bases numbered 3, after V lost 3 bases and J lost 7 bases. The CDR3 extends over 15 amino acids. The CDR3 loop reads CASSHGTSGGYTQYF. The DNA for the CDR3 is TGCGCCAGCAGCCACGGGACTAGCGGGGGATATACGCAGTATTTT.

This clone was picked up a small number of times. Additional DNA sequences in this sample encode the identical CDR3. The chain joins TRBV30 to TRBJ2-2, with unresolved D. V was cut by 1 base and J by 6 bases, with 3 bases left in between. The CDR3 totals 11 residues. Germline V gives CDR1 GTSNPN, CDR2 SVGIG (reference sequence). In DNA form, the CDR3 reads TGTGCCTGGAGTGATGCCGGGGAGCTGTTTTTT. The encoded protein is CAWSDAGELFF.

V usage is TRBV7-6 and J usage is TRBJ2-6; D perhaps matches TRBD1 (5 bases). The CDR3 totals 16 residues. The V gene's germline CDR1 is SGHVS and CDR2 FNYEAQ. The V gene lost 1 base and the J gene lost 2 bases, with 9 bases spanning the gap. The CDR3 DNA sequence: TGTGCCAGCAGCTTAGGTTGGGGCGCTGGGGCCAACGTCCTGACTTTC. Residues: CASSLGWGAGANVLTF.

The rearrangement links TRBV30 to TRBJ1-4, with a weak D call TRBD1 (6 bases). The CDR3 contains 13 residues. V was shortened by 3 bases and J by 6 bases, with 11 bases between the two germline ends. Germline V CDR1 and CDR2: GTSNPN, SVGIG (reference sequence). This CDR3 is CAWRRGGDEKLFF. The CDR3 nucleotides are TGTGCCTGGAGGCGGGGGGGCGATGAAAAACTGTTTTTT.

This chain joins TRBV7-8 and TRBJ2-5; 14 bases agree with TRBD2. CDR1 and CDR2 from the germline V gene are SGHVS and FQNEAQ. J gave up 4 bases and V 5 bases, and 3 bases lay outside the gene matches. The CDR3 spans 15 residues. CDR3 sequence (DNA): TGTGCCAGCAGCCCTGGACTAGCGGGGGGAGAGACCCAGTACTTC. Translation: CASSPGLAGGETQYF.

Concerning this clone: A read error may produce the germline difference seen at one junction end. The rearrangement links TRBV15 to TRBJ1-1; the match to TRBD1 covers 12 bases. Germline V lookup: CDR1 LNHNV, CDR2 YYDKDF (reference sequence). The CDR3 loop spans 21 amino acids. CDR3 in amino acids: CVTSRLSRDRGRGGKLTEAFF. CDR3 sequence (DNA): TGTGTCACCAGCAGATTGTCCCGGGACAGGGGGCGAGGCGGTAAACTCACTGAAGCTTTCTTT.

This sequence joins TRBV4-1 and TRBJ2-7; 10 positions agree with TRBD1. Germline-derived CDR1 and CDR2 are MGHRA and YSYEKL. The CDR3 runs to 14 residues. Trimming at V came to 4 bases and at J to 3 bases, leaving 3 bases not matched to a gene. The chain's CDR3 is CASSRGTGDYEQYF. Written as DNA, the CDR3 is TGCGCCAGCAGCCGCGGGACAGGGGACTACGAGCAGTACTTC.

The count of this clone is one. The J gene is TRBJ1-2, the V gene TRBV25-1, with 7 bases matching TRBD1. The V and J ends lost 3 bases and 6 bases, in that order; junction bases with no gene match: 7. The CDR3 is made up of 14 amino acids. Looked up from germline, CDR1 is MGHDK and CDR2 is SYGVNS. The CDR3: CASSEGLTGHGYTF. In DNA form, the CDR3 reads TGTGCCAGCAGTGAGGGATTGACAGGGCATGGCTACACCTTC.

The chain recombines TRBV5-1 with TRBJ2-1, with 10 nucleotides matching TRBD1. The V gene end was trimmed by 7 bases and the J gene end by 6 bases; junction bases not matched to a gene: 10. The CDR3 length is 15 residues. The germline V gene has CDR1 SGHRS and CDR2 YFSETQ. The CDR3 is CASQGFGTGANEQFF. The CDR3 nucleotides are TGCGCCAGCCAGGGTTTCGGGACAGGGGCCAATGAGCAGTTCTTC.